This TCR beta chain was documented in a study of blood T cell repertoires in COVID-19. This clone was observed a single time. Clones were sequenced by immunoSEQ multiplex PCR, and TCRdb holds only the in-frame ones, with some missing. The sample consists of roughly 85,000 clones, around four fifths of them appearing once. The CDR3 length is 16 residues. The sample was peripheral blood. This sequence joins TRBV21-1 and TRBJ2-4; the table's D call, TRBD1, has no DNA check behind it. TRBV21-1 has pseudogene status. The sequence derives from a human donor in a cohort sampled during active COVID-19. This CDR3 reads CASSSRQFVAKNIQYF. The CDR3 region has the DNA TGTGCCAGCAGCTCACGACAGTTTGTAGCCAAAAACATTCAGTACTTC.